One sample yielded the 13 T cell receptor beta chains listed below, sequenced in a study of blood T cell repertoires in COVID-19. Clones were sequenced by immunoSEQ multiplex PCR, and TCRdb holds only the in-frame ones, with some missing. The sample records under 85,000 clones, around 83% being singletons. The sequenced sample was peripheral blood. These TCRs come from a man aged 50-59 years with active COVID-19.

The chain couples TRBV27 to TRBJ2-7; D is perhaps TRBD1 (6 bases). CDR1 and CDR2 from the germline V gene are MNHEY and SMNVEV (reference sequence). The CDR3 covers 14 residues. V was trimmed by 4 bases and J by 2 bases, leaving 12 bases between them. CDR3 amino acids: CASSSGVGPYEQYF. CDR3 DNA sequence: TGTGCCAGCAGTTCAGGGGTGGGCCCCTACGAGCAGTACTTC.

The V gene is TRBV7-2, the J gene TRBJ2-3; D is ambiguous. Germline assignment: CDR1 SGHTA and CDR2 FQGNSA. The CDR3 loop spans 15 amino acids. V was shortened by 2 bases and J by 0 bases, with 9 bases between the two germline ends. CDR3 in amino acids: CASSLFHSSTDTQYF. CDR3 DNA sequence: TGTGCCAGCAGCTTATTTCATAGCAGCACAGATACGCAGTATTTT.

The V gene is TRBV5-1, the J gene TRBJ1-1, with D possibly TRBD1 on 6 matching bases. The germline V and J ends were trimmed by 0 bases and 0 bases, with 18 bases remaining between them. Germline V gene sequence: CDR1 SGHRS, CDR2 YFSETQ. The CDR3 consists of 18 residues. CDR3 in DNA: TGCGCCAGCAGCTTGGGAACGGGTGGGGGCGGCATGAACACTGAAGCTTTCTTT. This codes for CASSLGTGGGGMNTEAFF.

This clone has just a few counts. CDR3 loop: CASSLEGAPPDTQYF. As DNA, the CDR3 is TGCGCCAGCAGCTTAGAGGGGGCTCCTCCAGATACGCAGTATTTT. The genes are TRBV5-1 and TRBJ2-3; TRBD1 matches at 7 bases. The CDR3 contains 15 residues. The J segment lost 4 bases and the V segment lost 2 bases, leaving 7 bases of the junction unmatched. Germline CDR1 and CDR2: SGHRS and YFSETQ.

The V call is TRBV6-5, the J call TRBJ1-1; TRBD1 matches at 7 bases. The CDR3 spans 14 residues. The germline V gene encodes CDR1 MNHEY and CDR2 SVGAGI. V lost 8 bases to trimming and J lost 4 bases; unmatched junction nucleotides: 10. CDR3 sequence (DNA): TGTGCCAGCGTTATCCGGGACAGTACCACTGAAGCTTTCTTT. Translating it yields CASVIRDSTTEAFF.

This chain joins TRBV7-9 and TRBJ1-4, with TRBD1 as a possible D gene (6 bases). CDR1 and CDR2 from the germline V gene are SEHNR and FQNEAQ (reference sequence). The CDR3 loop spans 15 amino acids. The germline V and J ends were trimmed by 1 base and 3 bases, with 9 bases remaining between them. CDR3 DNA sequence: TGTGCCAGCAGCTTAGTAGGGGGAGCTAATGAAAAACTGTTTTTT. Amino acids: CASSLVGGANEKLFF. Variable domain in full (rest from reference TRBV7-9 and TRBJ1-4): DTGVSQNPRHKITKRGQNVTFRCDPISEHNRLYWYRQTLGQGPEFLTYFQNEAQLEKSRLLSDRFSAERPKGSFSTLEIQRTEQGDSAMYLCASSLVGGANEKLFFGSGTQLSVL.

The chain recombines TRBV28 with TRBJ2-5; D may be TRBD1 (6 bases). CDR3 length: 12 amino acids. With 5 bases removed from V and 2 bases from J, the gap between germline ends came to 6 bases. Germline values: CDR1 MDHEN, CDR2 SYDVKM. The CDR3: CASSRGQETQYF. The CDR3 coding sequence is TGTGCCAGCAGTAGGGGGCAAGAGACCCAGTACTTC.

The chain uses TRBV19 and TRBJ2-3; 8 bases agree with TRBD1. V was clipped by 3 bases and J by 0 bases; unmatched bases: 8. Germline values: CDR1 LNHDA, CDR2 SQIVND (reference sequence). The CDR3 loop spans 17 amino acids. CDR3 sequence (DNA): TGTGCCAGTAGTATGGGCCGACAGGGGCTAAGCACAGATACGCAGTATTTT. Amino acids: CASSMGRQGLSTDTQYF.

The chain couples TRBV28 to TRBJ2-7; 8 nucleotides line up with TRBD1. The germline CDR1 and CDR2 sequences are MDHEN and SYDVKM. The junction had 6 bases not matched to a gene; V was cut back by 5 bases and J by 0 bases. The CDR3 is made up of 15 amino acids. The CDR3: CASSILGTGSYEQYF. The CDR3 DNA reads TGTGCCAGCAGTATCCTCGGGACAGGCTCCTACGAGCAGTACTTC.

V is TRBV7-3 and J is TRBJ2-4; TRBD1 agrees at 10 bases. Germline loops: CDR1 SGHTA, CDR2 FQGTGA. V was clipped by 4 bases and J by 6 bases; unmatched bases: 3. The CDR3 contains 14 residues. The CDR3 DNA sequence: TGTGCCAGCAGCTCCCGGGACAGGGGAAACATTCAGTACTTC. Amino acids: CASSSRDRGNIQYF.

The CDR3 nucleotides read TGTGCCAGCAGTTTATCCGAGAGGGGAGGCTCACCCCTCCACTTT. Protein: CASSLSERGGSPLHF. This chain links TRBV27 with TRBJ1-6, with D perhaps TRBD1 (5 bases). Trimming took off 0 bases at V and 10 bases at J, with 13 bases between the two ends. CDR1 is MNHEY, CDR2 SMNVEV, per germline (reference sequence). The CDR3 length is 15 residues.

V gene TRBV6-2 or TRBV6-3 combines with J gene TRBJ2-2; TRBD2 matches 9 bases. The V gene end was trimmed by 2 bases and the J gene end by 7 bases; junction bases not matched to a gene: 11. The CDR3 has 17 residues. Germline V gene data show CDR1 as MNHEY and CDR2 as SVGEGT. The CDR3 is CASSYPSIAGDSGELFF. The CDR3 region has the DNA TGTGCCAGCAGTTACCCCTCCATAGCGGGAGACAGCGGGGAGCTGTTTTTT.

V and J are TRBV4-3 and TRBJ2-7; the match to TRBD1 covers 7 bases. V shed 5 bases, J shed 3 bases, and the junction held 7 bases outside the gene matches. The V gene's germline CDR1 is LGHNA and CDR2 YSLEER. The CDR3 is 14 residues long. The CDR3 DNA is TGCGCCAGCAGCAGGACAGGTGAGATCTACGAGCAGTACTTC. It specifies CASSRTGEIYEQYF.